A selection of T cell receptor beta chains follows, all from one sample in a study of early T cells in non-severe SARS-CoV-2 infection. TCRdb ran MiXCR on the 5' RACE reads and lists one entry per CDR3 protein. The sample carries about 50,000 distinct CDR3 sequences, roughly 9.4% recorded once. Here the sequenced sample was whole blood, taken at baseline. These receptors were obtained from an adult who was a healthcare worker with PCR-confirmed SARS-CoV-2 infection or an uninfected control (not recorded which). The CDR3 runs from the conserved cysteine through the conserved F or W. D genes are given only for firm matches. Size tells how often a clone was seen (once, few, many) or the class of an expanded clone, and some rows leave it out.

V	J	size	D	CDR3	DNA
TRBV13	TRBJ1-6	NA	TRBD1	CASSIGQGAYSPLHF	TGTGCCAGCAGCATAGGACAGGGGGCTTATTCACCCCTCCACTTT
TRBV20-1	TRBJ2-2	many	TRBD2	CSALLSGTSGSWTGELFF	TGCAGTGCCCTTCTTTCCGGGACTAGCGGGAGTTGGACCGGGGAGCTGTTTTTT
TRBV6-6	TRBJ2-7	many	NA	CASSLGQGGQYF	TGTGCCAGCAGTTTGGGGCAGGGTGGCCAGTACTTC
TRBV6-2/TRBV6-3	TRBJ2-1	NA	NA	CASGQERWNEQFF	TGTGCCAGCGGCCAAGAGCGTTGGAATGAGCAGTTCTTC
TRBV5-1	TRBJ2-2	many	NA	CASSLVPTGELFF	TGCGCCAGCAGCTTGGTCCCCACCGGGGAGCTGTTTTTT
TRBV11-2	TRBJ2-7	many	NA	CASSLDLGSYEQYF	TGTGCCAGCAGCTTGGACTTAGGTTCCTACGAGCAGTACTTC
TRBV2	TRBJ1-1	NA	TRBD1	CASSPQGALSPLF	TGTGCCAGCAGCCCACAGGGGGCGCTTAGTCCCCTCTTT
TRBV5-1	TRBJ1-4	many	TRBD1	CASSSGQGGEKLFF	TGCGCCAGCAGCTCCGGACAGGGAGGTGAAAAACTGTTTTTT
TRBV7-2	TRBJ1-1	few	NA	CASSLGPLWAEAFF	TGTGCCAGCAGCTTAGGACCCCTCTGGGCTGAAGCTTTCTTT
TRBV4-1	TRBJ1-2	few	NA	CASSQDGAGGYYGYTF	TGCGCCAGCAGCCAAGATGGGGCGGGAGGTTACTATGGCTACACCTTC